This TCR beta chain was sequenced for a study of T cells in Graves' hyperthyroidism and ophthalmopathy. Study details: Peripheral blood draws took place at initial diagnosis, ahead of any treatment.

This clonotype was found many times. The antigen is not known. Findings and caveats of the study: From stable hyperthyroidism, ophthalmopathy was set apart by a 13 V-J model.

Diagnoses were made from clinical symptoms, serum measures (thyroxine and TRAb), thyroid ultrasound and orbital computed tomography. From approximately 9.1 ml of fresh peripheral blood, PBMCs were isolated. Regions amplified from RNA transcripts were the TCR beta CDR3 regions. The primer set for the first-round RT-PCR of the TCR CDR3 was HTBI. TCRdb ran MiXCR on the multiplex PCR reads and lists one entry per CDR3 protein. The table lists around 400,000 distinct CDR3 sequences, approximately 15% of them singletons. The sequence derives from a woman aged 18 to 35 with Graves' hyperthyroidism that later progressed to Graves' ophthalmopathy. The sequenced sample consisted of blood.

Here the CDR3 reads CASSYRGLGTEAFF. In nucleotides, the CDR3 is TGTGCCAGCAGTTACAGGGGGCTGGGCACTGAAGCTTTCTTT. The gene calls are TRBV6-5 and TRBJ1-1; 7 bases map to TRBD1. The ends lost 2 bases at V and 4 bases at J; junction bases unmatched: 4. Germline V gene lookup returns CDR1 MNHEY and CDR2 SVGAGI. The CDR3 has 14 amino acids.